The 5 T cell receptor beta chains below were found in one sample sequenced in a study of technical replicates of blood from a few donors. Clones were read by immunoSEQ multiplex PCR, and TCRdb kept only the in-frame ones, dropping some. The sample has about 79,000 clones, 94% seen once. Source material: T cells isolated from PBMCs. These receptors were obtained from a human donor in good health.

This clone showed up just once. V and J are TRBV7-8 and TRBJ2-7; D is possibly TRBD1 (5 bases). Trimming removed 5 bases from V and 0 bases from J, with 11 bases in between. The CDR3 totals 14 residues. In germline, CDR1 is SGHVS, CDR2 FQNEAQ. The CDR3 bases are TGTGCCAGCAGCAGCCAGACAGTCTCCTACGAGCAGTACTTC. This translates into CASSSQTVSYEQYF.

The gene calls are TRBV5-1 and TRBJ2-1; 12 bases align to TRBD1. Trimming took 2 bases from V and 7 from J; bases not matched to a gene: 13. CDR1 and CDR2 (germline): SGHRS, YFSETQ. The CDR3 runs 18 residues. The CDR3, as DNA: TGCGCCAGCAGCTTCGACCCACTCCGGGACAGGGGGCGAAATGAGCAGTTCTTC. It is translated as CASSFDPLRDRGRNEQFF.

V and J are TRBV2 and TRBJ2-1; D is unresolved. Germline V gene sequence: CDR1 SNHLY, CDR2 FYNNEI. Trimming removed 5 bases at V and 2 bases at J, with 16 bases between. The CDR3 has 16 residues. CDR3 coding DNA: TGTGCCAGCAGTATCCGACTTGAATCCACCTACAATGAGCAGTTCTTC. Translated: CASSIRLESTYNEQFF.

The J gene is TRBJ2-2, the V gene TRBV11-2; a possible D gene is TRBD2 (6 bases). Germline loops: CDR1 SGHAT, CDR2 FQNNGV. V lost 6 bases to trimming and J lost 4 bases, with 18 bases between them. The CDR3 totals 16 residues. CDR3 amino acids: CASRAPGGARTGELFF. CDR3 nucleotide sequence: TGTGCCAGCAGGGCACCCGGCGGGGCTCGCACCGGGGAGCTGTTTTTT.

This sequence joins TRBV29-1 and TRBJ2-3, with D hard to call. CDR3 size: 17 residues. V lost 3 bases and J lost 0, with 19 bases in between. Germline lookup yields CDR1 SQVTM and CDR2 ANQGSEA. The CDR3 DNA reads TGCAGCGTTGACCGGCCGGCCGGCGGCAGTAGCACAGATACGCAGTATTTT. It specifies CSVDRPAGGSSTDTQYF.